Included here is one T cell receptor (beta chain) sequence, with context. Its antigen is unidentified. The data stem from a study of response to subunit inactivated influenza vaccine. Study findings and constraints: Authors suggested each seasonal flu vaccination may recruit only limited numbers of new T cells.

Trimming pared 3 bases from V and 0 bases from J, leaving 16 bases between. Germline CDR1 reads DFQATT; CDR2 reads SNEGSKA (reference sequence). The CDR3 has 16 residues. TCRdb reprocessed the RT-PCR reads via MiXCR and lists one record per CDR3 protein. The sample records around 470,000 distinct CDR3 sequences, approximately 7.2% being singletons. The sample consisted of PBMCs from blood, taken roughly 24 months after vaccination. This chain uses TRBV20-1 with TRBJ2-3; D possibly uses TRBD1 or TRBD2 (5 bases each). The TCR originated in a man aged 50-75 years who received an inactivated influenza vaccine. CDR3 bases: TGCAGTGCTAGTGATAGACCCGGGGACAGCACAGATACGCAGTATTTT. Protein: CSASDRPGDSTDTQYF.